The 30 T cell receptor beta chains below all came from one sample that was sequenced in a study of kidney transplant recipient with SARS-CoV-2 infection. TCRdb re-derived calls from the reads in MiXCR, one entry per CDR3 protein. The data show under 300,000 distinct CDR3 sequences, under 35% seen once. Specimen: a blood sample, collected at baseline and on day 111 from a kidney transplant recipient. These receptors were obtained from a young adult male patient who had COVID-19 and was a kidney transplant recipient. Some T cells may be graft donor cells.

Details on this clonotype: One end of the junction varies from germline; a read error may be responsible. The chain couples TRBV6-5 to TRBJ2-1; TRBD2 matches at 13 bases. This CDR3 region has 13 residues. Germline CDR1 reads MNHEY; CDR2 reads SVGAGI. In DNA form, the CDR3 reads TGTGCCAGCAAACTAGCGGGAGGGGGAGAGCGGTTCTTC. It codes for CASKLAGGGERFF.

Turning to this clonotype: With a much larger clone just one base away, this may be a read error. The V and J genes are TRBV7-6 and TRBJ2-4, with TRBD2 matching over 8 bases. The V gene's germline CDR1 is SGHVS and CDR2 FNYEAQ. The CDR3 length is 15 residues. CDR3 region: CASSLQTSAGEAQYF. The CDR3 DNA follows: TGTGCTAGCAGCTTACAGACTAGCGCCGGGGAGGCCCAGTACTTC.

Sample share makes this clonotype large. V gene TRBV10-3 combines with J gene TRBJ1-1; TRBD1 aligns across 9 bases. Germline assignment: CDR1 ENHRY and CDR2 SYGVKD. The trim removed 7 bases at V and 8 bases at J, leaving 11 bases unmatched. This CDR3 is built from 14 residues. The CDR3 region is CAIISGTGRSEAFF. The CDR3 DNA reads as TGTGCCATCATTTCCGGGACAGGGCGATCCGAAGCTTTCTTT.

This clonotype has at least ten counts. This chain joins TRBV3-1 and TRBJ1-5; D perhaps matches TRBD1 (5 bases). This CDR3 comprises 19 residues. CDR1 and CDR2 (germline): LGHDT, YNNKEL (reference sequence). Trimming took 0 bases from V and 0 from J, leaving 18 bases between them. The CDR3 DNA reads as TGTGCCAGCAGCCAAGAGGGACGGGTCGACGCTTATAGCAATCAGCCCCAGCATTTT. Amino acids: CASSQEGRVDAYSNQPQHF.

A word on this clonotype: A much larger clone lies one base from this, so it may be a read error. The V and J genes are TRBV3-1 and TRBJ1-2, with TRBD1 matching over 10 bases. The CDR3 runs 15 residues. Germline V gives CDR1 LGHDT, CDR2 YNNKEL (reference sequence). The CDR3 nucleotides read TGTGCCAGCAACCAAGGGGACAGGGGTTTATCTGGCTACACCTTC. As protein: CASNQGDRGLSGYTF.

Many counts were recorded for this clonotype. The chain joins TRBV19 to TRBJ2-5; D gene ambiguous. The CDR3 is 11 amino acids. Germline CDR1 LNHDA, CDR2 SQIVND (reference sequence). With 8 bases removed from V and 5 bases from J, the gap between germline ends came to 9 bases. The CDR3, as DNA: TGTGCCAGTGGGCAGTCGGAGACCCAGTACTTC. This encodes CASGQSETQYF.

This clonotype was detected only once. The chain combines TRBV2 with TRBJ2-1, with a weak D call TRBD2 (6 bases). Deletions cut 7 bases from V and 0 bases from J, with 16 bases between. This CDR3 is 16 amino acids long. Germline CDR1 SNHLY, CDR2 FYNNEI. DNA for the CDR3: TGTGCCAGCACCCAAGGAGGGGCCAGCTCCTACAATGAGCAGTTCTTC. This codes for CASTQGGASSYNEQFF. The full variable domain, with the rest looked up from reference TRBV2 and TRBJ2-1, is EPEVTQTPSHQVTQMGQEVILRCVPISNHLYFYWYRQILGQKVEFLVSFYNNEISEKSEIFDDQFSVERPDGSNFTLKIRSTKLEDSAMYFCASTQGGASSYNEQFFGPGTRLTVL.

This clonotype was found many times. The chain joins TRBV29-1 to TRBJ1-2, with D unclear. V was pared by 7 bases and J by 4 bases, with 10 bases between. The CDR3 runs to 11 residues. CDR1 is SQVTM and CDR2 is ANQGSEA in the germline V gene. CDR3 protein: CSAPTTYGYTF. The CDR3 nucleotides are TGCAGCGCCCCCACGACCTATGGCTACACCTTC.

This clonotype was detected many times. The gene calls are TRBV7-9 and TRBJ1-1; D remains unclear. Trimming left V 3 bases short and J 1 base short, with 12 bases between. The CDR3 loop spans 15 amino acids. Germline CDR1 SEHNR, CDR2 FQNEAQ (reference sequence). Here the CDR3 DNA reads TGTGCCAGCAGCTTGTTTTTATCAAGGAACACTGAAGCTTTCTTT. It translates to CASSLFLSRNTEAFF.

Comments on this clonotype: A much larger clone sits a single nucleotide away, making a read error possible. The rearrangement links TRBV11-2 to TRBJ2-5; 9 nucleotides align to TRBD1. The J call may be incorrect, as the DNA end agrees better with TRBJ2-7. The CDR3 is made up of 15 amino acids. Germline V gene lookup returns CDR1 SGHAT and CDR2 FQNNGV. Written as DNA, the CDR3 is TGTGCCAGCAGCAACGTACAGGGGGCTAGCTACGAGCAGTACTTC. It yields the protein CASSNVQGASYEQYF.

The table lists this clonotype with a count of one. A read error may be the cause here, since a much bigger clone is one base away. The CDR3 loop is CATSSLYRDPGTDTQYF. CDR3 nucleotides: TGTGCCACCAGCAGCCTATATAGGGACCCAGGCACAGATACGCAGTATTTT. The rearrangement uses TRBV15 and TRBJ2-3; TRBD1 or TRBD2 may be the D gene (5 bases each). CDR1 is LNHNV, CDR2 YYDKDF, per germline (reference sequence). The CDR3 is 17 amino acids. V was trimmed by 3 bases and J by 1 base, leaving 17 bases between them.

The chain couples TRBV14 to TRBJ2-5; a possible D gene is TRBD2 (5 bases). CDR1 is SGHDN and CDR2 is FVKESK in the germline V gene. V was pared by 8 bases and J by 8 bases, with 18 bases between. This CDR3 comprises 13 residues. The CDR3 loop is CASGPGWGYTQYF. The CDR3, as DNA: TGTGCCAGCGGCCCGGGGTGGGGATACACCCAGTACTTC. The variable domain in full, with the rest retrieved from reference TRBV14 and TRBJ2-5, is EAGVTQFPSHSVIEKGQTVTLRCDPISGHDNLYWYRRVMGKEIKFLLHFVKESKQDESGMPNNRFLAERTGGTYSTLKVQPAELEDSGVYFCASGPGWGYTQYFGPGTRLLVL.

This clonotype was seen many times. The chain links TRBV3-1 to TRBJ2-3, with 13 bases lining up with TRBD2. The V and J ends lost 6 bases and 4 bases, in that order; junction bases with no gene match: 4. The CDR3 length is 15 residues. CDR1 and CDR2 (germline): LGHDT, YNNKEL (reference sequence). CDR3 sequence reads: CASRRTSGSSDTQYF. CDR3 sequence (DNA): TGTGCCAGCAGGCGGACTAGCGGGAGCTCAGATACGCAGTATTTT.

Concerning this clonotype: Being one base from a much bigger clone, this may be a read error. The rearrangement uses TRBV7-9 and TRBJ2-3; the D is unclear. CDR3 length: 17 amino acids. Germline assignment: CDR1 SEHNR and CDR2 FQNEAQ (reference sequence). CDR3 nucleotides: TGTGCCGGCAGCTTAGTGCCGCTACCGACACCCACAGATACGCAGTATTTT. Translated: CAGSLVPLPTPTDTQYF.

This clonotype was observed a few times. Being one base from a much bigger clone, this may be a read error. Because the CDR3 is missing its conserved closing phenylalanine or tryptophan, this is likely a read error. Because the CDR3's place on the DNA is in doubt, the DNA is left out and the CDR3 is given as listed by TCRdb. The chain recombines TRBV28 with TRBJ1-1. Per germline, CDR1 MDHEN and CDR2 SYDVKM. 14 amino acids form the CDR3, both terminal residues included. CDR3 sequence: CASGLPENRDYYYL.

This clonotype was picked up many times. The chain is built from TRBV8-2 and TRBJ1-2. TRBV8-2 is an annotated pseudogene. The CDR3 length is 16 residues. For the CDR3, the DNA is TGTGGCAGTAAAGGTACTGATAGCCGAAAGACCTATGGCTACACCTTC. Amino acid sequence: CGSKGTDSRKTYGYTF.

CDR3 in amino acids: CASSQRKLTALVRETQYF. The CDR3 bases are TGTGCCAGCAGCCAAAGGAAACTGACCGCACTAGTTCGAGAGACCCAGTACTTC. This sequence joins TRBV3-1 and TRBJ2-5; tentatively, D is TRBD2 (5 bases). Trimming shortened V by 2 bases and J by 4 bases, and 23 bases separated the two germline ends. CDR3 length: 18 residues. Looked up from germline, CDR1 is LGHDT and CDR2 is YNNKEL (reference sequence).

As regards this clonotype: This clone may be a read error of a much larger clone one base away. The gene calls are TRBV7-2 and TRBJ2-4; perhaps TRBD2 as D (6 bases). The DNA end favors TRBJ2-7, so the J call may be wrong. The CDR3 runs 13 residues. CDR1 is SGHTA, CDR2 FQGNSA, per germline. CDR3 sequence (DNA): TGTGCCAGCAGCTCATGGACTAAGTACGAGCAGTACTTC. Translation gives CASSSWTKYEQYF.

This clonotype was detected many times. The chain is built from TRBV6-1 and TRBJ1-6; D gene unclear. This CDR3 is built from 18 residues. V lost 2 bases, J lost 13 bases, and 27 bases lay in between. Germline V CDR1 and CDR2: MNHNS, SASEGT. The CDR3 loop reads CASSEKSGWSTHPEPLHF. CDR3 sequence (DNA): TGTGCCAGCAGTGAAAAAAGTGGGTGGTCGACGCACCCAGAGCCCCTCCACTTT.

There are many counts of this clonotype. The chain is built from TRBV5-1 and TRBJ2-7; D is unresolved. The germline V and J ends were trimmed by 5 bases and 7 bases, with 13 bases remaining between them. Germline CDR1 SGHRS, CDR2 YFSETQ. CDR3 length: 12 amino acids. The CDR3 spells CASSQELEEQYF. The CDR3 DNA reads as TGCGCCAGCAGTCAGGAGTTGGAGGAGCAGTACTTC.

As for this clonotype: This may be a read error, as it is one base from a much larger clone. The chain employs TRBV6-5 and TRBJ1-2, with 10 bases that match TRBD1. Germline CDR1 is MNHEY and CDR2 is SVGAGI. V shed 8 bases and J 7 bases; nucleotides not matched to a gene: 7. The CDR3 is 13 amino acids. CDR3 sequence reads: CASEDRGRFGYTF. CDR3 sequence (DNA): TGTGCCAGCGAAGACAGGGGGCGGTTTGGCTACACCTTC.

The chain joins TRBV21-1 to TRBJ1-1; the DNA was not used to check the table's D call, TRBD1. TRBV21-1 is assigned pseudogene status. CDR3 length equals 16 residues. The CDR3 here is CTSPGTEDRANTEAFF. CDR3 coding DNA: TGTACCAGCCCTGGAACGGAGGACAGAGCGAACACTGAAGCTTTCTTT.

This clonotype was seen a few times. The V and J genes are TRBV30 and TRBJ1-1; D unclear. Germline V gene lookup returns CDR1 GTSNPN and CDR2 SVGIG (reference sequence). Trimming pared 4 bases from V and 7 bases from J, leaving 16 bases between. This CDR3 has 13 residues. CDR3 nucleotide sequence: TGTGCCTGGAAACTAACAGCGTCGGGTGAAGCTTTCTTT. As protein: CAWKLTASGEAFF. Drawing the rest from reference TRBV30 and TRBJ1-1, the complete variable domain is SQTIHQWPATLVQPVGSPLSLECTVEGTSNPNLYWYRQAAGRGLQLLFYSVGIGQISSEVPQNLSASRPQDRQFILSSKKLLLSDSGFYLCAWKLTASGEAFFGQGTRLTVV.

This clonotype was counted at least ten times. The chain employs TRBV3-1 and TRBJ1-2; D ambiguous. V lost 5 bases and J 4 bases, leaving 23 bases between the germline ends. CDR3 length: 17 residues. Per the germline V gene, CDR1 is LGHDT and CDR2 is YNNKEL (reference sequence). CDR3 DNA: TGTGCCAGCAGCGGAAATATCACCCTTCGAAAGACCTATGGCTACACCTTC. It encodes CASSGNITLRKTYGYTF.

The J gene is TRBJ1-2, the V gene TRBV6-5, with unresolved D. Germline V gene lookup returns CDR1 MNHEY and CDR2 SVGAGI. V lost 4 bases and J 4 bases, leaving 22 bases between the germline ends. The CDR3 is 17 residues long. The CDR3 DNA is TGTGCCAGCAGTTTACACGACTCTATGCGAAAGACCTATGGCTACACCTTC. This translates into CASSLHDSMRKTYGYTF.

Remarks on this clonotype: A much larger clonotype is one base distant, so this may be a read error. This CDR3 reads CANSPDRGGEKLFF. In DNA, the CDR3 is TGTGCCAACAGTCCCGACAGGGGGGGAGAAAAACTGTTTTTT. V is TRBV12-3 or TRBV12-4 and J is TRBJ1-4; 9 bases fit TRBD1. The CDR3 contains 14 residues.

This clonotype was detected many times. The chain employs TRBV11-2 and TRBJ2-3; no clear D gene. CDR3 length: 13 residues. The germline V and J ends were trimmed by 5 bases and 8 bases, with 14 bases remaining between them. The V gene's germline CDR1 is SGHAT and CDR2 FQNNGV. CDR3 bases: TGTGCCAGCAGCCCCTATTTTGTGGGTACGCAGTATTTT. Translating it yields CASSPYFVGTQYF.

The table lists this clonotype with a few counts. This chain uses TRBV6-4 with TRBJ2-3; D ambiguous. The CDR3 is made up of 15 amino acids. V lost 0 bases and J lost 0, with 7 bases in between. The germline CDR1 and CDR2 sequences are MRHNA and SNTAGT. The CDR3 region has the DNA TGTGCCAGCAGTGACTCCGACGACAGCACAGATACGCAGTATTTT. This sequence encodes CASSDSDDSTDTQYF.

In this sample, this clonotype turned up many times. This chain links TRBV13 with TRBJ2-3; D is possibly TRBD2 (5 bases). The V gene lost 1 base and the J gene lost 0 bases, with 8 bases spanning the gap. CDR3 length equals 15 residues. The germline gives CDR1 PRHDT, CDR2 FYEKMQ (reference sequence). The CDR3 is CASSLAGESTDTQYF. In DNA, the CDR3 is TGTGCCAGCAGCTTAGCCGGGGAGAGCACAGATACGCAGTATTTT.

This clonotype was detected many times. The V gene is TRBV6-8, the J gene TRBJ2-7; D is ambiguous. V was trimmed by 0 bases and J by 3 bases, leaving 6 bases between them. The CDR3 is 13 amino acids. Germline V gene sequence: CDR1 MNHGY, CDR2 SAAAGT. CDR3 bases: TGTGCCAGCAGTTACTCGCTCAGCTACGAGCAGTACTTC. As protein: CASSYSLSYEQYF.